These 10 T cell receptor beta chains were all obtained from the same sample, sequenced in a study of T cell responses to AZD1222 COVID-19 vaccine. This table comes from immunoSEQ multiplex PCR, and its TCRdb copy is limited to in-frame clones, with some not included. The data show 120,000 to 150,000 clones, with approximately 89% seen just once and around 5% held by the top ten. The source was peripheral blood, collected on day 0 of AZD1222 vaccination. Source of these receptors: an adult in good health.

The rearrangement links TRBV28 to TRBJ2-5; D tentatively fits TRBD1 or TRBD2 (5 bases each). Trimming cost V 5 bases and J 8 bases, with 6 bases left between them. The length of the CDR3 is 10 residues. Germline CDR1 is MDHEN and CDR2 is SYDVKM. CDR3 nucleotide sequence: TGTGCCAGCAGTGGGACCACCCAGTACTTC. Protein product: CASSGTTQYF.

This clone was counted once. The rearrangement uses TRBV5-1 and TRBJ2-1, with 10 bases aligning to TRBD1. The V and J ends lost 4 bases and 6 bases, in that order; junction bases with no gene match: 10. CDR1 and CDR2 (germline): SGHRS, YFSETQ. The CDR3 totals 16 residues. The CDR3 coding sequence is TGCGCCAGCAGCAACCCCGGGACAGGGGTGTCCAATGAGCAGTTCTTC. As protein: CASSNPGTGVSNEQFF.

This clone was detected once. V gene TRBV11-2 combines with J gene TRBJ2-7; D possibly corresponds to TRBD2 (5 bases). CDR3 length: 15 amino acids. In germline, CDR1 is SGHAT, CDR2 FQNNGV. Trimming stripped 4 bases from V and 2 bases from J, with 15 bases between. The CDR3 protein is CASSSQRISTYEQYF. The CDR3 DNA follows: TGTGCCAGCAGCTCCCAGCGGATCTCAACCTACGAGCAGTACTTC.

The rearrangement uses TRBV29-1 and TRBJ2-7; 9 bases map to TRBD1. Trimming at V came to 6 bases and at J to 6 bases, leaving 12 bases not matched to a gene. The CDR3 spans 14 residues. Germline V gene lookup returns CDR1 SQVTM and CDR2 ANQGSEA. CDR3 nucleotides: TGCAGCGTCCTCGTGGGGACAGGGTCAGGCGAGCAGTACTTC. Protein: CSVLVGTGSGEQYF.

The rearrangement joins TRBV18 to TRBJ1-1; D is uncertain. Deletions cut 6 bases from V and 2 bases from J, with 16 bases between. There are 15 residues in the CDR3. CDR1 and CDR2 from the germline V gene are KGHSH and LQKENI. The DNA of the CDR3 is TGTGCCAGCTCCCCCCGGGCGGTCTCCAACACTGAAGCTTTCTTT. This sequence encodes CASSPRAVSNTEAFF. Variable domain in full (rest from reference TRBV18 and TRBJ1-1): NAGVMQNPRHLVRRRGQEARLRCSPMKGHSHVYWYRQLPEEGLKFMVYLQKENIIDESGMPKERFSAEFPKEGPSILRIQQVVRGDSAAYFCASSPRAVSNTEAFFGQGTRLTVV.

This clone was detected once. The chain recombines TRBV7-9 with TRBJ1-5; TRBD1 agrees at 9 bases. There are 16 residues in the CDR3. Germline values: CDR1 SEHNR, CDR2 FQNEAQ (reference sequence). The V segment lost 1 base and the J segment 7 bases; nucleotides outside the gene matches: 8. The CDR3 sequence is CASSLETGGAGQPQHF. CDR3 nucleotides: TGTGCCAGCAGCTTAGAAACAGGGGGCGCGGGACAGCCCCAGCATTTT.

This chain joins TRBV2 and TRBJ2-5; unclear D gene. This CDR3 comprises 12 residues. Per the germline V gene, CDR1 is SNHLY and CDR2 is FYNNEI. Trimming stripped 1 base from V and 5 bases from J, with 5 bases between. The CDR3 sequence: CASSEVGETQYF. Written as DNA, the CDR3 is TGTGCCAGCAGTGAAGTCGGCGAGACCCAGTACTTC.

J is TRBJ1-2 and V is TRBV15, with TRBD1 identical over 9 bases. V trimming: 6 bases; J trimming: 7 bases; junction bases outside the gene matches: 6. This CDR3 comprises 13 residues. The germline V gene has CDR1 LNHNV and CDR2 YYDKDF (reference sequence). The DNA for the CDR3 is TGTGCCACCAGGCAACAGGGGGCCAGTGGCTACACCTTC. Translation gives CATRQQGASGYTF.

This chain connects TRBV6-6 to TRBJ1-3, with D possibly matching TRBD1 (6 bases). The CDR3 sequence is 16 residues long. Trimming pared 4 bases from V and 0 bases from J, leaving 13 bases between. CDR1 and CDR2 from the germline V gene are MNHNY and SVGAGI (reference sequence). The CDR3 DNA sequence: TGTGCCAGCAGTTTCTTGGGGGCGAACTCTGGAAACACCATATATTTT. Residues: CASSFLGANSGNTIYF.

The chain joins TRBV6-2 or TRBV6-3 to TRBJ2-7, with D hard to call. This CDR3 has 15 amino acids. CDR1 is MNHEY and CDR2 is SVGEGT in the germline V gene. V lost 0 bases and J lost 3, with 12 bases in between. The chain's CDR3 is CASSYSGDSSYEQYF. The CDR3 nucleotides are TGTGCCAGCAGTTACTCGGGCGATAGCAGCTACGAGCAGTACTTC.